This T cell receptor (beta chain) is from a study of breast tumors, draining lymph nodes, adjacent tissues. TCRdb itself ran the multiplex PCR reads through MiXCR, one entry per CDR3 protein. The table records under 20,000 distinct CDR3 sequences, over 40% of them present only once. This clonotype was observed many times. Its antigen is as yet unknown. Findings of the study overall: Tumor TCR diversity was below lymph nodes but above nontumor tissue.

Between the trimmed V and J ends, which lost 3 bases and 6 bases, there was a span of 18 bases. Germline V gene lookup returns CDR1 SNHLY and CDR2 FYNNEI. The CDR3 contains 16 residues. This clonotype was sampled from a female donor with breast cancer. Some clones in this sample may be carry-over from other donors' samples. Sequences were obtained from breast tumor tissue. This chain links TRBV2 with TRBJ2-1, with TRBD1 as a possible D gene (6 bases). The CDR3 DNA reads TGTGCCAGCAGTGACCCCGGGACAAGTTGGACCAATGAGCAGTTCTTC. Its translation: CASSDPGTSWTNEQFF. The complete variable domain, with remaining parts taken from reference TRBV2 and TRBJ2-1, reads EPEVTQTPSHQVTQMGQEVILRCVPISNHLYFYWYRQILGQKVEFLVSFYNNEISEKSEIFDDQFSVERPDGSNFTLKIRSTKLEDSAMYFCASSDPGTSWTNEQFFGPGTRLTVL.